This T cell receptor beta chain originates from a study of human T cells and chemical hapten exposure (dated by TCRdb to the early 2020s). With regard to the full study: For sensitization, 2% DPC in acetone was applied to a roughly 2 cm by roughly 2 cm area of upper inner arm skin. Weekly therapeutic DPC doses were additionally applied to the scalp of patients throughout the roughly 25-week study period. Patch tests used Finn chambers with 0.01% DPC on the upper back, scored after 6 days by International Contact Dermatitis Research Group standards. Alopecia areata with under or over 50% scalp involvement, alopecia totalis and alopecia universalis were represented in the patient cohort, which was mostly female. The libraries were sequenced as a pool, and the TCR yield per sample differed mostly because of small variations in library volumes within the pool. In alopecia patients, the study followed how the peripheral blood TCR repertoire changed in vivo over primary and secondary sensitization to diphenylcyclopropenone (DPC), a hapten. Blood was sampled from patients pre-sensitization (week 0) and at 2, 6 and about 24 weeks after DPC sensitization. Under 30 alopecia patients gave blood for TCR sequencing at one to four time points (pre-sensitization, 2, 6 and 24 weeks).

Receptors were amplified or captured by RACE. The instrument was a NextSeq 500. Library preparation attached unique molecular identifiers to individual cDNA molecules for quantitative, reproducible TCR counting. Both TCR alpha and TCR beta chains were sequenced from each blood RNA sample. The published analysis was carried out like this. Samples had a median of roughly 91,000 TCRs, with a range from roughly 20,000 to 700,000. V, J and CDR3 annotation of the TCR reads was performed with the Decombinator software suite. Every sample was subsampled to the same number of TCRs (28,000) for the PS versus PT1 abundance plots. Expanded TCRs were defined as absent before sensitization and observed at least eight times at the 2-week time point. TCRdb cleaned the public reads at Q25 with fastp, built clones with MiXCR and kept in-frame beta chains. Each entry is one CDR3 protein sequence, shown with its most common DNA and genes. TCRdb, not the authors, supplied the V and J calls. The sample table contains around 69,000 distinct CDR3 sequences; only one count was recorded for roughly 8.5% of them. The ten biggest clones cover approximately 3.7% of the sample.

As concerns this clonotype: Its target antigen remains unknown. Base-call qualities are not available, and no considerably larger clone is one nucleotide away.

Findings and caveats that apply to the study as a whole: Alopecia, a presumed autoimmune disease, was present in all patients, so the immune response of the patients might differ from that of healthy individuals. Patch test score correlated positively with the number of PT1 expanded TCRs, reaching significance at thresholds 8, 16 and 32 but not at 4. No change with DPC sensitization was found in the number of TCRs above 1 in 1000 frequency, and no evidence of global repertoire structure alterations was found. After repeated subsampling, the strength of the expansion versus patch-test correlation and the threshold at which it became significant changed. Significantly more large CDR3 similarity clusters were formed by expanded TCRs than by pre-sensitization or healthy control sets, consistent with antigen-driven responses.

The sample's time point label is to be understood as: patch test 2, 6 weeks after DPC sensitization. This specimen's treatment or condition label, interpreted: therapeutic diphenylcyclopropenone sensitization with weekly scalp DPC. At every patch-test visit, the blood draw took place before the patch test was put on. Patients were eligible if aged 18 to 70, diagnosed with alopecia and judged suitable for DPC therapy, and pregnant patients were excluded. Total RNA was extracted from unfractionated whole blood that had been collected in Tempus Blood RNA tubes. The starting material was whole blood, obtained in connection with sensitization to the hapten diphenylcyclopropenone (DPC). This receptor was identified in a woman aged 45-59 years with alopecia areata. Some clones in this sample may be carry-over from other donors' samples.

The DNA reads as follows: TGTGCCAGCAGCCCCCGCTCGGGAGTGGGACAGGGGGCTCGGGGCTACACCTTC. Its amino acids are CASSPRSGVGQGARGYTF. Recombination linked TRBV5-4 to TRBJ1-2, and TRBD1 matches 12 of the central bases. V and J are trimmed by 4 bases and 8 bases, and the gene matches miss 18 bases of the junction. The CDR3 holds 18 amino acids from the cysteine to the phenylalanine. This entry keeps only the CDR3 DNA: 54 bases, framed from base 1. The germline V gene (reference sequence) yields SGHNT for CDR1 and YYREEE for CDR2.